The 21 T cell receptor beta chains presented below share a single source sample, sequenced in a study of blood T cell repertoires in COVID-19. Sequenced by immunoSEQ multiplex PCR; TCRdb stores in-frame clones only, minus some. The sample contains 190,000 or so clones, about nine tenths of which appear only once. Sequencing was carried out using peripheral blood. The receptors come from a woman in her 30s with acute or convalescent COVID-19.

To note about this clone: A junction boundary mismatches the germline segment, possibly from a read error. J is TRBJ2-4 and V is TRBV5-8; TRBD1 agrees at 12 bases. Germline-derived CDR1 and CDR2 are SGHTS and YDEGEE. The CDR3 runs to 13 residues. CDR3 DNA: TGTGCCAGCAGCACTGCGCCGGGACAGGGGGCGGGCTTC. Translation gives CASSTAPGQGAGF.

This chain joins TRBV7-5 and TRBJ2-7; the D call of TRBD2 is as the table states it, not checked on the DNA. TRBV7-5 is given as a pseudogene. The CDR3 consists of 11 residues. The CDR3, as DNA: TGTGCCAGAAGCTCTAGGTACGAGCAGTACTTC. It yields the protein CARSSRYEQYF.

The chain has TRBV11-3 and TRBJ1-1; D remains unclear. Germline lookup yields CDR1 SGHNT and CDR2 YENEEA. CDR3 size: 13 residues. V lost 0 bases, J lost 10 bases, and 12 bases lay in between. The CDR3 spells CASSLERGPLAFF. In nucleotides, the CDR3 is TGTGCCAGCAGCTTAGAGCGGGGTCCTTTAGCTTTCTTT.

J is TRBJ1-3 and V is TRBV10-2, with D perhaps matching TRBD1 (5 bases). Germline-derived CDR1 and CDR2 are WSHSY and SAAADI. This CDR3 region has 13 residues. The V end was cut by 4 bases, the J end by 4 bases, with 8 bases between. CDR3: CASSARVGNTIYF. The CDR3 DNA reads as TGCGCCAGCAGTGCCAGGGTCGGAAACACCATATATTTT.

In nucleotides, the CDR3 is TGTGCCAGCAGCCGACAGTCCATGAACACTGAAGCTTTCTTT. It yields the protein CASSRQSMNTEAFF. The chain combines TRBV9 with TRBJ1-1; maybe TRBD1 (5 bases). The V end was cut by 4 bases, the J end by 0 bases, with 10 bases between. The CDR3 spans 14 residues. The germline V gene has CDR1 SGDLS and CDR2 YYNGEE. Drawing the rest from reference TRBV9 and TRBJ1-1, the complete variable domain is DSGVTQTPKHLITATGQRVTLRCSPRSGDLSVYWYQQSLDQGLQFLIQYYNGEERAKGNILERFSAQQFPDLHSELNLSSLELGDSALYFCASSRQSMNTEAFFGQGTRLTVV.

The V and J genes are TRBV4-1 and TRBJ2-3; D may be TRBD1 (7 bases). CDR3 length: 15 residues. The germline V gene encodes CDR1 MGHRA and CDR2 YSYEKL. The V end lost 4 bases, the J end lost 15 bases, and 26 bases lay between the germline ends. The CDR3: CASSPYHLGGTVAYF. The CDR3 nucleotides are TGCGCCAGCAGCCCCTATCACCTAGGCGGGACAGTTGCCTATTTT.

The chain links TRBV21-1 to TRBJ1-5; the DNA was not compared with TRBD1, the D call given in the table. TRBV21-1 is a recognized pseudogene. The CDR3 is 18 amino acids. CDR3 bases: TGTGCCAGCAGCAGACTGAGGGACAGGGAAGCGTCGAATCAGCCCCAGCATTTT. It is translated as CASSRLRDREASNQPQHF.

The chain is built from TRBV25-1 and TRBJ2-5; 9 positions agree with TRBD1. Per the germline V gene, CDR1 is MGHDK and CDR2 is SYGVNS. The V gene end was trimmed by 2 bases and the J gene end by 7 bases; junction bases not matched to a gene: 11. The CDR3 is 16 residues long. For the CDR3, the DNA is TGTGCCAGCAGTGAACCTCCTCGACAGGGGGGCTTGACCCAGTACTTC. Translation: CASSEPPRQGGLTQYF.

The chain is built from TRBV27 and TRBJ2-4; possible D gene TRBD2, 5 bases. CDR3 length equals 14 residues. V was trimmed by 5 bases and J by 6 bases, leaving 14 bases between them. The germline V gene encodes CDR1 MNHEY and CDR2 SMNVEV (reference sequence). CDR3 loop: CASSPRTDSNIQYF. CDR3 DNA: TGTGCCAGCAGTCCCCGGACTGATTCAAACATTCAGTACTTC.

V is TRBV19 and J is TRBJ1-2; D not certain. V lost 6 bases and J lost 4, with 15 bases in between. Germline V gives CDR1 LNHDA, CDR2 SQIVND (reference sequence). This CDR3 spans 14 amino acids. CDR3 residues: CASRYQTGSYGYTF. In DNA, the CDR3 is TGTGCCAGTAGATATCAGACGGGGAGCTATGGCTACACCTTC.

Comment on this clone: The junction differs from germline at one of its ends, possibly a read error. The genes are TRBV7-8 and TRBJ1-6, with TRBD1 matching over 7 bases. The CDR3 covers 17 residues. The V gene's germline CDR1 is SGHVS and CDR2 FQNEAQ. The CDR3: CASSLRPGQNYHSPLHF. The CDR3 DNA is TGTGCCAGCAGCTTACGACCGGGACAGAACTATCATTCACCCCTCCACTTT.

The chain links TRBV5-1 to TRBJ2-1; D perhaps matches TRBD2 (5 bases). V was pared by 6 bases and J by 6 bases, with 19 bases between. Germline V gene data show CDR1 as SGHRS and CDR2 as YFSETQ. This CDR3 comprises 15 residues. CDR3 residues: CASTSLVSGVNEQFF. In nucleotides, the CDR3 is TGCGCCAGCACCTCACTAGTTAGTGGGGTCAATGAGCAGTTCTTC.

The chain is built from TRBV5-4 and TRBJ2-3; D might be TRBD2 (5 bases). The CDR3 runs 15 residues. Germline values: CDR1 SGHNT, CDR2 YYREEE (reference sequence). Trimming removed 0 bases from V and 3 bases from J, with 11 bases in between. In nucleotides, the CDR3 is TGTGCCAGCAGCTTGGGGTGGGCGGGTACAGATACGCAGTATTTT. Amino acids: CASSLGWAGTDTQYF. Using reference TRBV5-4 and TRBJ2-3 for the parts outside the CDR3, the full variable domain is ETGVTQSPTHLIKTRGQQVTLRCSSQSGHNTVSWYQQALGQGPQFIFQYYREEENGRGNFPPRFSGLQFPNYSSELNVNALELDDSALYLCASSLGWAGTDTQYFGPGTRLTVL.

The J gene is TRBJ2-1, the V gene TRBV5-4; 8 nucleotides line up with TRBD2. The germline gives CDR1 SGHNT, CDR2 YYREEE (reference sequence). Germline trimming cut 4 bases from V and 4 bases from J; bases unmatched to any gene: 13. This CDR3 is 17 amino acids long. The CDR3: CASSPRSAGGRYNEQFF. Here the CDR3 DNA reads TGTGCCAGCAGCCCTAGGTCCGCGGGAGGTCGGTACAATGAGCAGTTCTTC.

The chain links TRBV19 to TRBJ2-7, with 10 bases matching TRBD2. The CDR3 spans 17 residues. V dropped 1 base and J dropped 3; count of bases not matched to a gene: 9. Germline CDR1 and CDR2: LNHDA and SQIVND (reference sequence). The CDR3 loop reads CASSIGVGLAENYEQYF. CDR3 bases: TGTGCCAGTAGTATAGGCGTAGGACTAGCGGAGAACTACGAGCAGTACTTC.

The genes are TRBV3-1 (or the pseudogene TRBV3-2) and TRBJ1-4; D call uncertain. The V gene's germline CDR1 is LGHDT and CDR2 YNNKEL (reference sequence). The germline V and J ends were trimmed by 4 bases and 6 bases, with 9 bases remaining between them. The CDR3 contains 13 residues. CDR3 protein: CASSRVFDEKLFF. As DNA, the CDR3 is TGTGCCAGCAGCCGCGTTTTCGATGAAAAACTGTTTTTT.

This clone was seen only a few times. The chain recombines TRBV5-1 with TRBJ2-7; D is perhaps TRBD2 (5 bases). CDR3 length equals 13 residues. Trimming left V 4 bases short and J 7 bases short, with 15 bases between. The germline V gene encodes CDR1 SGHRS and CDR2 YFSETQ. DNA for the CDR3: TGCGCCAGCAGCGGAGGATCTGTGGGGGAGCAGTACTTC. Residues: CASSGGSVGEQYF. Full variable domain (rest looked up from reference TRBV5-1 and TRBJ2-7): KAGVTQTPRYLIKTRGQQVTLSCSPISGHRSVSWYQQTPGQGLQFLFEYFSETQRNKGNFPGRFSGRQFSNSRSEMNVSTLELGDSALYLCASSGGSVGEQYFGPGTRLTVT.

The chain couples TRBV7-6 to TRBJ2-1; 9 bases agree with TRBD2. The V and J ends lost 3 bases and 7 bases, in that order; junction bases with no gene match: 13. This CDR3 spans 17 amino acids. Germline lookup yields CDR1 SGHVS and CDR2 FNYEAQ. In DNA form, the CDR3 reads TGTGCCAGCAGCTTGGAGCTAGCGGGAAGAGATCGGAATGAGCAGTTCTTC. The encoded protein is CASSLELAGRDRNEQFF.

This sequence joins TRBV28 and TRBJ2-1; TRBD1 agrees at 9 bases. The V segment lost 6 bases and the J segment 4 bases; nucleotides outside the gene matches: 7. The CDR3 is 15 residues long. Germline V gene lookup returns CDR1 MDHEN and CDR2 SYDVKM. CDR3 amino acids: CASSRTGGSYNEQFF. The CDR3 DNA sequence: TGTGCCAGCAGCCGTACAGGGGGCAGTTACAATGAGCAGTTCTTC.

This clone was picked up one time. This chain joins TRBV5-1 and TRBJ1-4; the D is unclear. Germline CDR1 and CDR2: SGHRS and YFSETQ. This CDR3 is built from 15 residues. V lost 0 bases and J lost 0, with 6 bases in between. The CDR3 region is CASSLGGTTNEKLFF. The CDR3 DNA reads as TGCGCCAGCAGCTTGGGAGGGACAACTAATGAAAAACTGTTTTTT.

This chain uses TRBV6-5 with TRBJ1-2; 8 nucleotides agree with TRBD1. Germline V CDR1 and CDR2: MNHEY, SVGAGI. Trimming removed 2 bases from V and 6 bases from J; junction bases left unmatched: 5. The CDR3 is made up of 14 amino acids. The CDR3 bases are TGTGCCAGCAGTTACACGGGACAGGCGAATGGCTACACCTTC. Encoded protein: CASSYTGQANGYTF.